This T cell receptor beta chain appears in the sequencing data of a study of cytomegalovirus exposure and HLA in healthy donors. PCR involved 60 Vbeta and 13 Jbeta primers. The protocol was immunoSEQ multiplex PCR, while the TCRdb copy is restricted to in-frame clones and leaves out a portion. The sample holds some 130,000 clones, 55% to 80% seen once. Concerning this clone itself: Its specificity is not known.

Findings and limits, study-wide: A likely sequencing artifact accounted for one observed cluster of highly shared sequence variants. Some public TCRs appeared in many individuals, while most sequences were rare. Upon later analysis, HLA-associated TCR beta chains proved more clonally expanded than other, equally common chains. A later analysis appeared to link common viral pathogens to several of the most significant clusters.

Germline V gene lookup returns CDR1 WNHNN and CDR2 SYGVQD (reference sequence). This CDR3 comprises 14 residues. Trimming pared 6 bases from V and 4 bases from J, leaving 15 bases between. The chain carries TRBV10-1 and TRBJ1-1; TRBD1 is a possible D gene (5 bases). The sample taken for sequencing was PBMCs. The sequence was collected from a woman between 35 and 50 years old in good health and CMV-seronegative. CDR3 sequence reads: CASRPDGGLTEAFF. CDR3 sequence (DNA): TGCGCCAGCAGGCCCGATGGGGGACTCACTGAAGCTTTCTTT.